A selection of T cell receptor beta chains follows, all from one sample in a study of shared clonotypes between healthy human individuals. Measured with immunoSEQ multiplex PCR; TCRdb has only the in-frame clones, and not every one. In the table there are about 2.1 million clones, roughly 93% of which are singletons. The source material was naive CD8+ T cells from PBMCs. The receptor set was obtained from a man aged 18 to 30 in good health. Some clones in this sample may be carry-over from other donors' samples. Both conserved end residues are part of each CDR3. The D gene is left open where the match is weak. Size is omitted from some rows. Given values are once, few, many or a class for expanded clones.

j_call clone_size d_call v_call cdr3_aa cdr3_nt
TRBJ2-1 - TRBD2 TRBV5-1 CASSLLAGGNEQFF TGCGCCAGCAGCTTGTTAGCGGGAGGCAATGAGCAGTTCTTC
TRBJ2-7 - - TRBV5-6 CASSLGAGRREQYF TGTGCCAGCAGCTTGGGGGCAGGCCGGCGCGAGCAGTACTTC
TRBJ2-2 - - TRBV4-1 CASSRGVGVRDTGELFF TGCGCCAGCAGCCGGGGCGTAGGGGTTCGGGACACCGGGGAGCTGTTTTTT
TRBJ2-3 - TRBD2 TRBV2 CASSETSTGSYSTDTQYF TGTGCCAGCAGCGAGACTAGCACGGGATCTTACAGCACAGATACGCAGTATTTT
TRBJ2-7 - - TRBV5-1 CASSPTSSYEQYF TGCGCCAGCAGCCCGACAAGTTCCTACGAGCAGTACTTC
TRBJ2-5 - - TRBV27 CASSFQGRETQYF TGTGCCAGCAGTTTCCAGGGACGGGAGACCCAGTACTTC
TRBJ2-1 once - TRBV23-1 CASSQSGTREGGLSYNEQFF TGCGCCAGCAGTCAATCGGGGACCCGAGAGGGGGGGCTCTCCTACAATGAGCAGTTCTTC
TRBJ2-1 - TRBD1 TRBV2 CASSGDSYNEQFF TGTGCCAGCAGTGGGGACAGTTACAATGAGCAGTTCTTC
TRBJ2-7 - - TRBV2 CASSGGLISYEQYF TGTGCCAGCAGTGGGGGACTGATCTCCTACGAGCAGTACTTC
TRBJ2-5 - TRBD1 TRBV9 CASSVDSGTGGETQYF TGTGCCAGCAGCGTAGACTCTGGGACAGGGGGGGAGACCCAGTACTTC
TRBJ2-7 once TRBD1 TRBV9 CASSVQGTGLHEQYF TGTGCCAGCAGCGTACAAGGGACAGGGCTCCACGAGCAGTACTTC
TRBJ2-1 - TRBD2 TRBV4-3 CASSHASGSKDEQFF TGCGCCAGCAGCCATGCAAGCGGGAGCAAGGATGAGCAGTTCTTC
TRBJ2-2 - - TRBV10-3 CAICMENTGELFF TGTGCCATCTGTATGGAGAACACCGGGGAGCTGTTTTTT
TRBJ2-5 once - TRBV20-1 CSARRQETQYF TGCAGTGCGCGCAGACAAGAGACCCAGTACTTC
TRBJ2-1 - - TRBV21-1 CASSKGRRAVNEQFF TGTGCCAGCAGCAAAGGGCGGAGGGCAGTAAATGAGCAGTTCTTC
TRBJ2-3 - TRBD2 TRBV7-9 CASSPLGLAATDTQYF TGTGCCAGCAGCCCACTTGGACTAGCGGCCACAGATACGCAGTATTTT
TRBJ2-5 - - TRBV2 CASSEPSDKETQYF TGTGCCAGCAGTGAGCCGTCTGATAAAGAGACCCAGTACTTC
TRBJ2-1 - - TRBV7-9 CASSFVTGIDNEQFF TGTGCCAGCAGCTTTGTAACAGGGATAGACAATGAGCAGTTCTTC
TRBJ2-1 once - TRBV7-9 CASSSGANEQFF TGTGCCAGCAGCTCGGGAGCGAATGAGCAGTTCTTC
TRBJ1-1 - - TRBV27 CASSLRGSLYTEAFF TGTGCCAGCAGTCTCAGGGGAAGTTTATATACTGAAGCTTTCTTT
TRBJ2-7 - TRBD2 TRBV28 CASSSRWREAPTYEQYF TGTGCCAGCAGCTCCAGGTGGCGGGAGGCCCCAACCTACGAGCAGTACTTC
TRBJ1-2 once - TRBV9 CASSVGFANYGYTF TGTGCCAGCAGCGTAGGTTTTGCTAACTATGGCTACACCTTC
TRBJ1-1 - - TRBV9 CASSVSGEGAEAFF TGTGCCAGCAGCGTTTCGGGGGAGGGCGCTGAAGCTTTCTTT
TRBJ2-3 - - TRBV27 CASTSRGLGTDTQYF TGTGCCAGCACCTCTCGGGGCCTCGGCACAGATACGCAGTATTTT
TRBJ1-4 - - TRBV2 CASSVGGDNEKLFF TGTGCCAGCAGTGTTGGCGGGGATAATGAAAAACTGTTTTTT
TRBJ1-1 once - TRBV28 CASSLGGGGTEAFF TGTGCCAGCAGTTTAGGGGGCGGGGGCACTGAAGCTTTCTTT